This passage covers 9 T cell receptor beta chains from one sample sequenced in a study of CD8+ T cells in alopecia areata (dated by TCRdb to about 2018). To prepare the library, the immunoSEQ multiplex PCR assay was applied. RNA was extracted from all samples and reverse transcribed into cDNA, which served as template for TCR sequencing. TCRdb's version of the immuneACCESS table is confined to in-frame rearrangements and falls short of the full clone set. An unresolved V gene accounts for under half of the shortfall where checked; the remainder is of unknown origin. The sample table contains some 180,000 clones; only one count was recorded for around 49% of them. Roughly a tenth of the sample is in the top ten clones. The treatment or condition label on this specimen signifies: oral pan-JAK inhibitor, 5-10 mg twice daily. Material: CD8+ T cells sorted from blood, obtained around week 53, from a patient treated with tofacitinib. These receptors all come from a human donor with alopecia areata.

CDR3 sequence: CASSLSHGAGTEAFF. CDR3 sequence (DNA): TGTGCCAGCAGTTTAAGTCACGGTGCAGGGACTGAAGCTTTCTTT. This sequence joins TRBV27 and TRBJ1-1, with D possibly matching TRBD1 (5 bases). CDR1 is MNHEY, CDR2 SMNVEV, per germline (reference sequence). V lost 2 bases and J 5 bases, leaving 15 bases between the germline ends. This CDR3 is 15 amino acids long.

V and J are TRBV6-5 and TRBJ2-5; the D gene is possibly TRBD1 (6 bases). Germline loops: CDR1 MNHEY, CDR2 SVGAGI. The CDR3 contains 16 residues. V was cut by 4 bases and J by 8 bases, with 23 bases left in between. Here the CDR3 reads CASSFYGAGEERTQYF. In nucleotides, the CDR3 is TGTGCCAGCAGTTTCTACGGGGCAGGGGAAGAGAGAACCCAGTACTTC.

The gene calls are TRBV5-1 and TRBJ1-4, with D tentatively TRBD1 (6 bases). This CDR3 has 13 residues. Germline CDR1 and CDR2: SGHRS and YFSETQ. The germline V and J ends were trimmed by 3 bases and 7 bases, with 10 bases remaining between them. This CDR3 is CASSSDRFEKLFF. The CDR3 nucleotides are TGCGCCAGCAGCTCGGACAGATTTGAAAAACTGTTTTTT.

V and J are TRBV6-5 and TRBJ2-7; D gene ambiguous. Trimming took off 5 bases at V and 2 bases at J, with 10 bases between the two ends. Germline CDR1 is MNHEY and CDR2 is SVGAGI. This CDR3 spans 13 amino acids. DNA of the CDR3: TGTGCCAGCAGTGAGGACCTCACCTACGAGCAGTACTTC. Translation gives CASSEDLTYEQYF.

This clone was recorded once. The V and J genes are TRBV19 and TRBJ1-6; D not certain. Germline CDR1 reads LNHDA; CDR2 reads SQIVND (reference sequence). Trimming left V 3 bases short and J 7 bases short, with 4 bases between. The CDR3 extends over 12 amino acids. CDR3 in DNA: TGTGCCAGTAGTATCGGGAATTCACCCCTCCACTTT. This sequence encodes CASSIGNSPLHF.

V and J are TRBV4-1 and TRBJ2-2, with D possibly matching TRBD1 (5 bases). Germline V gives CDR1 MGHRA, CDR2 YSYEKL. The V gene lost 3 bases and the J gene lost 6 bases, with 5 bases spanning the gap. The CDR3 runs 12 residues. For the CDR3, the DNA is TGCGCCAGCAGCCAGGGGCCCGGGGAGCTGTTTTTT. Protein product: CASSQGPGELFF.

V and J are TRBV27 and TRBJ1-6; the D gene is possibly TRBD1 (6 bases). The V end lost 0 bases, the J end lost 9 bases, and 12 bases lay between the germline ends. The CDR3 consists of 15 residues. Germline-derived CDR1 and CDR2 are MNHEY and SMNVEV (reference sequence). The CDR3 sequence: CASSLSLGGLSPLHF. For the CDR3, the DNA is TGTGCCAGCAGTTTATCGTTAGGGGGACTTTCACCCCTCCACTTT.

This chain connects TRBV10-3 to TRBJ1-1, with a weak D call TRBD1 (5 bases). This CDR3 spans 11 amino acids. Germline lookup yields CDR1 ENHRY and CDR2 SYGVKD. The V end lost 6 bases, the J end lost 6 bases, and 8 bases lay between the germline ends. CDR3 DNA: TGTGCCATCAGGCAGGGTGCTGAAGCTTTCTTT. It translates to CAIRQGAEAFF.

The chain joins TRBV9 to TRBJ2-1; D not resolved. This CDR3 is 17 amino acids long. CDR1 SGDLS and CDR2 YYNGEE come from the germline V gene. The V end was cut by 3 bases, the J end by 1 base, with 17 bases between. CDR3 in amino acids: CASSATWGMSSYNEQFF. In DNA, the CDR3 is TGTGCCAGCAGCGCTACATGGGGTATGAGTTCCTACAATGAGCAGTTCTTC. Together with reference TRBV9 and TRBJ2-1, the CDR3 gives the full variable domain: DSGVTQTPKHLITATGQRVTLRCSPRSGDLSVYWYQQSLDQGLQFLIQYYNGEERAKGNILERFSAQQFPDLHSELNLSSLELGDSALYFCASSATWGMSSYNEQFFGPGTRLTVL.